Following are 20 T cell receptor beta chains from one sample sequenced in a study of PD-L1 blockade in urothelial cancer. Clones were read by immunoSEQ multiplex PCR, and TCRdb kept only the in-frame ones, dropping some. The sample lists tens of thousands of clones; 82% were seen once. Material: PBMCs, obtained around atezolizumab (anti-PD-L1) treatment. Source of these receptors: a man aged 65-85 years with urothelial cancer.

The chain has TRBV19 and TRBJ1-2; D gene ambiguous. The CDR3 length is 16 residues. Germline assignment: CDR1 LNHDA and CDR2 SQIVND (reference sequence). Between the trimmed V and J ends, which lost 3 bases and 0 bases, there was a span of 14 bases. This chain's CDR3 is CASSISGRITNYGYTF. The DNA for the CDR3 is TGTGCCAGTAGTATTTCAGGCCGAATTACTAACTATGGCTACACCTTC.

The V gene is TRBV5-1, the J gene TRBJ2-7; 7 positions agree with TRBD2. Looked up from germline, CDR1 is SGHRS and CDR2 is YFSETQ. The CDR3 has 14 residues. V gave up 4 bases and J gave up 0 bases; unmatched junction bases: 4. CDR3 bases: TGCGCCAGCAGCATGAGCGGGGACTCCTACGAGCAGTACTTC. It translates to CASSMSGDSYEQYF.

This sequence joins TRBV5-6 and TRBJ2-1; the match to TRBD2 covers 8 bases. The germline gives CDR1 SGHDT, CDR2 YYEEEE. The CDR3 is made up of 15 amino acids. V dropped 3 bases and J dropped 6; count of bases not matched to a gene: 8. The CDR3 sequence: CASSSLGREGNEQFF. The CDR3 DNA reads TGTGCCAGCAGCTCTCTAGGACGGGAGGGCAATGAGCAGTTCTTC.

V gene TRBV7-9 combines with J gene TRBJ1-1; TRBD1 matches at 7 bases. Germline V gives CDR1 SEHNR, CDR2 FQNEAQ (reference sequence). The CDR3 is 15 residues long. V was clipped by 5 bases and J by 0 bases; unmatched bases: 6. The CDR3 DNA follows: TGTGCCAGCAGCCCCACGGGACAGATGAACACTGAAGCTTTCTTT. The encoded protein is CASSPTGQMNTEAFF. The full variable domain, completed using reference TRBV7-9 and TRBJ1-1, is DTGVSQNPRHKITKRGQNVTFRCDPISEHNRLYWYRQTLGQGPEFLTYFQNEAQLEKSRLLSDRFSAERPKGSFSTLEIQRTEQGDSAMYLCASSPTGQMNTEAFFGQGTRLTVV.

In its sample, this clone was seen a few times. The chain recombines TRBV5-6 with TRBJ2-7; 7 positions match TRBD2. The CDR3 sequence is 14 residues long. Trimming removed 2 bases from V and 6 bases from J; junction bases left unmatched: 8. CDR1 is SGHDT and CDR2 is YYEEEE in the germline V gene. The CDR3 nucleotides are TGTGCCAGCAGCTTAAGGACTAGGGTGCGCGAGCAGTACTTC. Translated: CASSLRTRVREQYF.

This chain uses TRBV9 with TRBJ2-7; 15 nucleotides agree with TRBD2. This CDR3 spans 16 amino acids. CDR1 and CDR2 from the germline V gene are SGDLS and YYNGEE. V lost 5 bases and J lost 5; bases outside the gene matches: 8. The CDR3, as DNA: TGTGCCAGCAGTTCTGGGACTAGCGGGAGGAATGACGAGCAGTACTTC. Translated: CASSSGTSGRNDEQYF.

V usage is TRBV6-1 and J usage is TRBJ2-2; possibly TRBD1 for D (6 bases). This CDR3 spans 15 amino acids. From germline, CDR1 is MNHNS and CDR2 SASEGT. V gave up 5 bases and J gave up 6 bases, with 16 bases separating them. In nucleotides, the CDR3 is TGTGCCAGCAGTCCGCAAGGGGGTGCTTCCGGGGAGCTGTTTTTT. Translating gives CASSPQGGASGELFF.

The chain links TRBV6-6 to TRBJ2-7, with 7 positions matching TRBD2. V shed 6 bases and J 2 bases; nucleotides not matched to a gene: 4. The CDR3 has 13 residues. Germline lookup yields CDR1 MNHNY and CDR2 SVGAGI (reference sequence). The CDR3 DNA is TGTGCCAGCAGCCCGGGGGGAACCTACGAGCAGTACTTC. Its protein is CASSPGGTYEQYF.

This clone was observed a handful of times. This rearrangement joins TRBV5-4 to TRBJ2-5, with D perhaps matching TRBD1 (5 bases). CDR1 SGHNT and CDR2 YYREEE come from the germline V gene (reference sequence). Trimming stripped 3 bases from V and 5 bases from J, with 14 bases between. The CDR3 sequence is 14 residues long. The CDR3: CASSYELGPETQYF. In DNA, the CDR3 is TGTGCCAGCAGCTATGAGTTGGGGCCTGAGACCCAGTACTTC.

The chain joins TRBV7-2 to TRBJ2-1; tentative D call: TRBD1 (5 bases). V was clipped by 1 base and J by 2 bases, with 9 bases between them. The germline gives CDR1 SGHTA, CDR2 FQGNSA. The CDR3 totals 15 residues. The CDR3 protein is CASSLEGSPYNEQFF. CDR3 nucleotides: TGTGCCAGCAGCTTAGAGGGGTCCCCCTACAATGAGCAGTTCTTC.

The rearrangement joins TRBV19 to TRBJ2-2; D possibly corresponds to TRBD1 (6 bases). The CDR3 runs 13 residues. Trimming took off 3 bases at V and 6 bases at J, with 8 bases between the two ends. Per germline, CDR1 LNHDA and CDR2 SQIVND (reference sequence). The CDR3 DNA follows: TGTGCCAGTAGTATCAGGGGCCCCGGGGAGCTGTTTTTT. This encodes CASSIRGPGELFF.

The rearrangement joins TRBV7-7 to TRBJ2-1, with D tentatively TRBD1 (6 bases). CDR3 length: 14 amino acids. Trimming removed 1 base at V and 7 bases at J, with 11 bases between. From germline, CDR1 is SSHAT and CDR2 FNYEAQ (reference sequence). CDR3 sequence (DNA): TGTGCCAGCAGCTTAGGTACTCAGGGGAATGAGCAGTTCTTC. It codes for CASSLGTQGNEQFF.

J is TRBJ1-1 and V is TRBV15; 7 bases agree with TRBD1. This CDR3 region has 13 residues. From germline, CDR1 is LNHNV and CDR2 YYDKDF (reference sequence). The V gene end was trimmed by 4 bases and the J gene end by 4 bases; junction bases not matched to a gene: 3. The CDR3, as DNA: TGTGCCACCAGCATCGGGACAGCCACTGAAGCTTTCTTT. As protein: CATSIGTATEAFF. Filled out from reference TRBV15 and TRBJ1-1, the complete variable domain reads DAMVIQNPRYQVTQFGKPVTLSCSQTLNHNVMYWYQQKSSQAPKLLFHYYDKDFNNEADTPDNFQSRRPNTSFCFLDIRSPGLGDTAMYLCATSIGTATEAFFGQGTRLTVV.

This clone was detected only once. The chain couples TRBV10-3 to TRBJ1-1; tentative D call: TRBD1 (5 bases). The CDR3 totals 16 residues. V was clipped by 8 bases and J by 0 bases, with 19 bases between them. Germline lookup yields CDR1 ENHRY and CDR2 SYGVKD. CDR3 nucleotide sequence: TGTGCCATCCGGGGGGGGAGGGGCGTATTGAACACTGAAGCTTTCTTT. Its protein is CAIRGGRGVLNTEAFF.

This chain connects TRBV7-3 to TRBJ1-6, with D unclear. The V gene lost 5 bases and the J gene lost 9 bases, with 20 bases spanning the gap. The germline V gene has CDR1 SGHTA and CDR2 FQGTGA. CDR3 length: 16 amino acids. The chain's CDR3 is CASSLLPSGLSSPLHF. The DNA of the CDR3 is TGTGCCAGCAGCCTTCTTCCGTCGGGTCTAAGTTCACCCCTCCACTTT. Full variable domain (remainder filled in from reference TRBV7-3 and TRBJ1-6): GAGVSQTPSNKVTEKGKYVELRCDPISGHTALYWYRQSLGQGPEFLIYFQGTGAADDSGLPNDRFFAVRPEGSVSTLKIQRTERGDSAVYLCASSLLPSGLSSPLHFGNGTRLTVT.

V and J are TRBV6-5 and TRBJ1-3; 10 nucleotides match TRBD1. Trimming removed 4 bases from V and 4 bases from J; junction bases left unmatched: 4. CDR1 is MNHEY and CDR2 is SVGAGI in the germline V gene. The CDR3 extends over 15 amino acids. The CDR3 reads CASSFGTGDGNTIYF. The CDR3 DNA sequence: TGTGCCAGCAGTTTTGGGACAGGGGACGGAAACACCATATATTTT.

The J gene is TRBJ1-5, the V gene TRBV6-1; D gene unclear. The CDR3 consists of 14 residues. Per germline, CDR1 MNHNS and CDR2 SASEGT. V lost 7 bases and J 3 bases, leaving 13 bases between the germline ends. Here the CDR3 reads CASKRTQANQPQHF. For the CDR3, the DNA is TGTGCCAGCAAAAGAACCCAGGCCAATCAGCCCCAGCATTTT.

This chain connects TRBV5-5 to TRBJ2-1; D is possibly TRBD2 (6 bases). V was clipped by 2 bases and J by 2 bases, with 14 bases between them. The length of the CDR3 is 16 residues. Germline CDR1 reads SGHKS; CDR2 reads YYEKEE (reference sequence). CDR3 amino acids: CASSLRLVGPYNEQFF. CDR3 DNA sequence: TGTGCCAGCAGCTTACGACTAGTGGGCCCCTACAATGAGCAGTTCTTC.

This chain links TRBV25-1 with TRBJ2-5; 8 bases fit TRBD2. Trimming at V came to 4 bases and at J to 4 bases, leaving 8 bases not matched to a gene. From germline, CDR1 is MGHDK and CDR2 SYGVNS. The CDR3 covers 15 residues. The CDR3 bases are TGTGCCAGCAGTGCACCGTCGGGAGGGGCAGAGACCCAGTACTTC. This translates into CASSAPSGGAETQYF.

The rearrangement links TRBV19 to TRBJ1-5; a possible D gene is TRBD1 (6 bases). The germline V gene encodes CDR1 LNHDA and CDR2 SQIVND (reference sequence). The V gene lost 3 bases and the J gene lost 7 bases, with 10 bases spanning the gap. The CDR3 has 13 residues. This chain's CDR3 is CASSMSRGQPQHF. In DNA, the CDR3 is TGTGCCAGTAGTATGTCCAGGGGCCAGCCCCAGCATTTT.